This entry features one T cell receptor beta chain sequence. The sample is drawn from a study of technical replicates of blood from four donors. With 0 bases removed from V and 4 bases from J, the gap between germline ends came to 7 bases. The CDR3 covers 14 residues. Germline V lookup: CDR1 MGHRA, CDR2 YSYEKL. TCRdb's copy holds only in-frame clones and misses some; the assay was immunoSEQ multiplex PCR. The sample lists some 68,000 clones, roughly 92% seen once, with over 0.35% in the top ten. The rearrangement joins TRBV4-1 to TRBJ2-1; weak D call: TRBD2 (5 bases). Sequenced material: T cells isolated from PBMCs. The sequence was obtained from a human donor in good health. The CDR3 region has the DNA TGCGCCAGCAGCCAAGATACGGGGTACAATGAGCAGTTCTTC. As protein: CASSQDTGYNEQFF.